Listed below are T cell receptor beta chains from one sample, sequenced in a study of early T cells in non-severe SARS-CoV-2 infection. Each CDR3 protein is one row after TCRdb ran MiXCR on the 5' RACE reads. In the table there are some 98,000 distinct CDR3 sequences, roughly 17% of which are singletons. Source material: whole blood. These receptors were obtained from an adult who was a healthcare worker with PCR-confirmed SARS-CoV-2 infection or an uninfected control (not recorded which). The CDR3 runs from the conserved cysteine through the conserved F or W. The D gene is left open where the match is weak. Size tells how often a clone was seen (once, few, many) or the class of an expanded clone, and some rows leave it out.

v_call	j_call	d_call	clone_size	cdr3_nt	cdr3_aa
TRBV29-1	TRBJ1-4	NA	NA	TGCAGCGTTGGCGCAACTAATGAAAAACTGTTTTTT	CSVGATNEKLFF
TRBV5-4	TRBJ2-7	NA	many	TGTGCCAGCAGCTTCCTTAACTACGAGCAGTACTTC	CASSFLNYEQYF
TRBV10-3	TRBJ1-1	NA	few	TGTGCCATCAGACGGGGACTGAACACTGAAGCTTTCTTT	CAIRRGLNTEAFF
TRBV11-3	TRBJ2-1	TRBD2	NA	TGTGCCAGCAGCTTAGAACCTGAGCGGGGGCCCTACAATGAGCAGTTCTTC	CASSLEPERGPYNEQFF
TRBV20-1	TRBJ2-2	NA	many	TGCAGTGCTTCCGACAGGACCTCGAACACCGGGGAGCTGTTTTTT	CSASDRTSNTGELFF
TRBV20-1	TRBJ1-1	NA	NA	TGCAGGGTCTCACCCGGGGGGAACACTGAAGCTTTCTTT	CRVSPGGNTEAFF
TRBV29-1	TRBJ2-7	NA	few	TGCAGCGCCGTTATCCCAGGGGTTTTCTACGAGCAGTACTTC	CSAVIPGVFYEQYF
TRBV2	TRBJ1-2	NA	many	TGTGCCAGCAGCGCAGACGACTATGGCTACACCTTC	CASSADDYGYTF
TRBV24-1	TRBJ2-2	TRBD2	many	TGTGCCACCAGTGATTTGACTAGCGGGAGACTCACCGGGGAGCTGTTTTTT	CATSDLTSGRLTGELFF
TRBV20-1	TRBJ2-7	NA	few	TGCAGTGCTCCAAAGCGCTTCGGTTCCTACGAGCAGTACTTC	CSAPKRFGSYEQYF
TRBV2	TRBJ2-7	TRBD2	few	TGTGCCAGCAGTGGGCTTACGACTAGCGGGGGGCGTTACGAGCAGTACTTC	CASSGLTTSGGRYEQYF
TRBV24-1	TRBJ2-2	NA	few	TGTGCCACCAGTGATTCAACAACTAACACCGGGGAGCTGTTTTTT	CATSDSTTNTGELFF
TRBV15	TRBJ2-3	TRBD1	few	TGTGCCACCAGCAGAGCCGGGACAGGGACAGATACGCAGTATTTT	CATSRAGTGTDTQYF
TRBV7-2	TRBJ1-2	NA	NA	TGTGCCAGCAGCGCATCGTTCGAGACTCTCGACCACTATGGCTACACCTTC	CASSASFETLDHYGYTF
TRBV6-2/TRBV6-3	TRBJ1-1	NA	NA	TGTGCCAGCAGCTGGGGCCTTTGGGGGACTGAAGCTTTCTTT	CASSWGLWGTEAFF
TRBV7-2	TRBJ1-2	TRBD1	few	TGTGCCAGCAGCTCCAGGCCGAGGGACAGATTTTTAGATGGCTACACCTTC	CASSSRPRDRFLDGYTF
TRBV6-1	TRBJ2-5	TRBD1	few	TGTGCCAGCAGTGAAGGCAGGGGGTACCAAGAGACCCAGTACTTC	CASSEGRGYQETQYF
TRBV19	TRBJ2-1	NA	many	TGTGCCAGTAGCCCAAGAGAGGGTAGCTCCTACAATGAGCAGTTCTTC	CASSPREGSSYNEQFF
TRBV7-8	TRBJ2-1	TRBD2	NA	TGTGCCAGCAGCTCCTGGACTAGCGGGAGGGCAATATACAATGAGCAGTTCTTC	CASSSWTSGRAIYNEQFF
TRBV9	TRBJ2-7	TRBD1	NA	TGTGCCAGCAGCCCTACAGGGGCTTCCTCCTACGAGCAGTACTTC	CASSPTGASSYEQYF
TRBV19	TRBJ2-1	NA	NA	TGTGCCAGTAGTATCCAGGGCCCCTACAATGAGCAGTTCTTC	CASSIQGPYNEQFF
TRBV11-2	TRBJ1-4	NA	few	TGTGCCAGCAGCACAGACAGGTTTAATGAAAAACTGTTTTTT	CASSTDRFNEKLFF
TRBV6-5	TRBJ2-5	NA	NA	TGTGCCAGCAGTTCTCCCGGGACACTCCAAGAGACCCAGTACTTC	CASSSPGTLQETQYF
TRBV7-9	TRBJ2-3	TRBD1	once	TGTGCCAGCAGCTTAGTAGCCGGGACAGGAGGCACAGATACGCAGTATTTT	CASSLVAGTGGTDTQYF
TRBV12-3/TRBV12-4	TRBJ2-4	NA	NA	TGTGCCAGCAGTTTTAGAGGGAAGGACAAAAACATTCAGTACTTC	CASSFRGKDKNIQYF
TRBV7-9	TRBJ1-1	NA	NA	TGTGCCAGCAGCCAGGACCCGGGACGCAAAAGTGAAGCTTTCTTT	CASSQDPGRKSEAFF
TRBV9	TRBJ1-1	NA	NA	TGTGCCAGCAGCGTAGGACAGACCATGAACACTGAAGCTTTCTTT	CASSVGQTMNTEAFF
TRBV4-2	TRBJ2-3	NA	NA	TGTGCCAGCAGCCAAGATTATCGGGAGCGGAGGACCGCACAGGCGGATACGCAGTATTTT	CASSQDYRERRTAQADTQYF
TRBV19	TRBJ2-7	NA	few	TGTGCCAGTAGTAATTATGGGGCTGAGCAGTACTTC	CASSNYGAEQYF
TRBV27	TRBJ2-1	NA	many	TGTGCCAGCAGAAGGTTAGCGACGAACAATGAGCAGTTCTTC	CASRRLATNNEQFF
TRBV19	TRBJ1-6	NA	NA	TGTGCCAGTAGTCCGGGACCAAATTCACCCCTCCACTTT	CASSPGPNSPLHF
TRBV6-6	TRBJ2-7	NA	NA	TGTGCCACCAGTTTCGACAGCGGATCCTACGAGCAGTACTTC	CATSFDSGSYEQYF
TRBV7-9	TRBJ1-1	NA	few	TGTGCCAGCAGCGTTATAGGGCGAGGCTCTTTCCTGGGGGCTTTCTTT	CASSVIGRGSFLGAFF
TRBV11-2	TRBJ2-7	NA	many	TGTGCCAGCCCCTGGGAGTACTTC	CASPWEYF
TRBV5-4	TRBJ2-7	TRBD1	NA	TGTGCCAGCAGCAACAGACAGGGGACCTACGAGCAGTACTTC	CASSNRQGTYEQYF
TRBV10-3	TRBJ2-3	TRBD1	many	TGTGCCATCAGTGCGGGGACAGGGGGAACAGATACGCAGTATTTT	CAISAGTGGTDTQYF
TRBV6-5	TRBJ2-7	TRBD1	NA	TGTGCCAGCAGTCAGACGCAGGGGGCGCGAGAGCAGTACTTC	CASSQTQGAREQYF
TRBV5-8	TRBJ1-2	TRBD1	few	TGTGCCAGCAGCCGGGACAGGGGGCTTGGCTACACCTTC	CASSRDRGLGYTF
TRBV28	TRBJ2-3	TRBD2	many	TGTGCCAGCAGTTTTGTAGCGGGAGCCCTAGATACGCAGTATTTT	CASSFVAGALDTQYF
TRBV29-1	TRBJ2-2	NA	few	TGCAGCGTTATAACGAACACCGGGGAGCTGTTTTTT	CSVITNTGELFF
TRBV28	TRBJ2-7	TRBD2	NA	TGTGCCAGCTGCACTAGCGGGGGGGAGCAGTACTTC	CASCTSGGEQYF
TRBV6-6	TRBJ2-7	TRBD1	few	TGTGCCAGCAGCCTCCGGGACAGGGGAACCTACGAGCAGTACTTC	CASSLRDRGTYEQYF
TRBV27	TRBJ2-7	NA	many	TGTGCCAGTACTAAGAGACAGGGACTAAGCTCCTACGAGCAGTACTTC	CASTKRQGLSSYEQYF
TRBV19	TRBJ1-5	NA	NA	TGTGCCAGTAGTATGGGGGGTCAGCCCCAGCATTTT	CASSMGGQPQHF
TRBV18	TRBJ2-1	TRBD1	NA	TGTGCCAGCTCACCATCGCCGGGACAGGGGTCAAATGAGCAGTTCTTC	CASSPSPGQGSNEQFF
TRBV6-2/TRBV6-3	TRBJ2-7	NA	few	TGTGCCAGCAGTTACTCGAAAGGGGACTCCTACGAGCAGTACTTC	CASSYSKGDSYEQYF
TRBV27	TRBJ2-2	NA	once	TGTGCCAGCAGTTTATGGGCGGGCACCGGGGAGCTGTTTTTT	CASSLWAGTGELFF
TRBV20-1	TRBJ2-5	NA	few	TGCAGTGCTAGAGAACAAGAGACCCAGTACTTC	CSAREQETQYF
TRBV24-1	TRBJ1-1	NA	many	TGTGCCACCAGTGGAGGTATGGGCACTGAAGCTTTCTTT	CATSGGMGTEAFF
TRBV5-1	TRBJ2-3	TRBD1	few	TGCGCCAGCAGCATTGGTACAGGGGGCACAGATACGCAGTATTTT	CASSIGTGGTDTQYF